This TCR beta chain was retrieved from a study of long-term antiretroviral therapy in people with HIV. The assay used was immunoSEQ (version v3.0), run at survey level. Here immunoSEQ multiplex PCR was the method, and the copy in TCRdb shows in-frame clones only, minus some. The table includes about 35,000 clones, approximately 75% detected once. Trimming removed 5 bases from V and 6 bases from J, with 21 bases in between. In germline, CDR1 is SGHDT, CDR2 YYEEEE. CDR3 size: 15 residues. In this sample, this clone turned up a few times. The receptor was isolated from a man aged 50 to 60 with HIV. This chain links TRBV5-6 with TRBJ2-7, with a weak D call TRBD2 (6 bases). The source was unsorted PBMCs, collected 3 years after starting antiretroviral therapy. The CDR3 DNA reads TGTGCCAGCAGTTCCACCGGGACTGGCGGCCTCGAGCAGTACTTC. Translated: CASSSTGTGGLEQYF.